One and the same sample provided the 12 T cell receptor beta chains below, sequenced in a study of T cell responses to AZD1222 COVID-19 vaccine. Clones were sequenced by immunoSEQ multiplex PCR, and TCRdb holds only the in-frame ones, with some missing. The table shows more than 85,000 clones, with around 89% occurring only once. This material consisted of peripheral blood, taken on day 0 of AZD1222 vaccination. Receptor source: an adult in good health.

The chain uses TRBV10-2 and TRBJ2-2; D may correspond to TRBD1 or TRBD2 (5 bases each). The V gene's germline CDR1 is WSHSY and CDR2 SAAADI. The CDR3 sequence is 15 residues long. V was cut by 10 bases and J by 4 bases, with 19 bases left in between. The CDR3 DNA reads as TGCGCCACCCCCCGAGGGGCCGACTTCACCGGGGAGCTGTTTTTT. It yields the protein CATPRGADFTGELFF.

This clone showed up just once. The chain has TRBV5-1 and TRBJ2-1; TRBD2 aligns across 9 bases. The CDR3 runs 18 residues. J lost 0 bases, V lost 0 bases, and 7 bases had no gene match. CDR1 and CDR2 (germline): SGHRS, YFSETQ. The CDR3 is CASSLAASGDSSYNEQFF. The CDR3 DNA reads as TGCGCCAGCAGCTTGGCGGCTAGCGGGGATAGCTCCTACAATGAGCAGTTCTTC.

The CDR3 spells CASSPLEMANEKLFF. The CDR3 bases are TGTGCCAGCAGCCCCCTTGAGATGGCTAATGAAAAACTGTTTTTT. The chain uses TRBV5-6 and TRBJ1-4; D remains ambiguous. This CDR3 is built from 15 residues. Trimming stripped 4 bases from V and 3 bases from J, with 13 bases between. The V gene's germline CDR1 is SGHDT and CDR2 YYEEEE.

This clone was observed once. The gene calls are TRBV4-1 and TRBJ1-6; D is unclear. V lost 1 base and J 0 bases, leaving 7 bases between the germline ends. The CDR3 extends over 16 amino acids. CDR1 MGHRA and CDR2 YSYEKL come from the germline V gene. CDR3 residues: CASSQGGSSYNSPLHF. CDR3 bases: TGCGCCAGCAGCCAAGGGGGTAGCTCCTATAATTCACCCCTCCACTTT.

The chain has TRBV19 and TRBJ2-7; D is unclear. Per germline, CDR1 LNHDA and CDR2 SQIVND (reference sequence). There are 12 residues in the CDR3. V dropped 6 bases and J dropped 0 bases, with 6 bases sitting between them. The CDR3 spells CASSESSYEQYF. CDR3 coding DNA: TGTGCCAGTAGCGAGAGCTCCTACGAGCAGTACTTC.

V and J are TRBV9 and TRBJ1-1; maybe TRBD1 (5 bases). The CDR3 runs to 13 residues. With 5 bases removed from V and 1 base from J, the gap between germline ends came to 9 bases. Per germline, CDR1 SGDLS and CDR2 YYNGEE. CDR3 in DNA: TGTGCCAGCAGTAGGGGCGGGAACACTGAAGCTTTCTTT. Protein sequence: CASSRGGNTEAFF.

The chain employs TRBV27 and TRBJ2-7, with D uncertain. V lost 3 bases, J lost 5 bases, and 17 bases lay in between. The CDR3 totals 15 residues. Looked up from germline, CDR1 is MNHEY and CDR2 is SMNVEV (reference sequence). CDR3 loop: CASSFQPQLVNEQYF. CDR3 sequence (DNA): TGTGCCAGCAGTTTCCAGCCCCAGTTAGTCAACGAGCAGTACTTC.

This clone has just a few counts. V and J are TRBV4-1 and TRBJ1-2, with 10 bases lining up with TRBD1. With V trimmed by 6 bases and J by 6 bases, 10 bases remained unmatched. This CDR3 comprises 15 residues. CDR1 is MGHRA, CDR2 YSYEKL, per germline. CDR3 sequence (DNA): TGCGCCAGCAGGCAAACAGGGACAGGGGCTAATGGCTACACCTTC. Translating it yields CASRQTGTGANGYTF.

V gene TRBV6-1 combines with J gene TRBJ2-1; D could derive from TRBD1 or TRBD2 (5 bases each). The germline gives CDR1 MNHNS, CDR2 SASEGT. V was cut by 2 bases and J by 7 bases, with 12 bases left in between. This CDR3 is built from 14 residues. The chain's CDR3 is CASSERGDENEQFF. The CDR3 bases are TGTGCCAGCAGTGAAAGGGGAGACGAAAATGAGCAGTTCTTC.

V gene TRBV5-1 combines with J gene TRBJ2-7; possible D gene TRBD1, 5 bases. CDR1 SGHRS and CDR2 YFSETQ come from the germline V gene. The V gene lost 0 bases and the J gene lost 3 bases, with 10 bases spanning the gap. The CDR3 loop spans 14 amino acids. CDR3 protein: CASSLEQVDYEQYF. For the CDR3, the DNA is TGCGCCAGCAGCTTGGAACAGGTGGACTACGAGCAGTACTTC.

The chain employs TRBV19 and TRBJ1-4; possible D gene TRBD1, 6 bases. Germline V gene sequence: CDR1 LNHDA, CDR2 SQIVND (reference sequence). The length of the CDR3 is 12 residues. The V gene lost 6 bases and the J gene lost 8 bases, with 10 bases spanning the gap. The CDR3 loop reads CASRAGTEKLFF. DNA of the CDR3: TGTGCCAGTAGGGCCGGGACAGAAAAACTGTTTTTT.

The chain links TRBV2 to TRBJ2-7; 7 positions agree with TRBD2. Germline loops: CDR1 SNHLY, CDR2 FYNNEI. The CDR3 covers 15 residues. The V gene end was trimmed by 6 bases and the J gene end by 5 bases; junction bases not matched to a gene: 13. For the CDR3, the DNA is TGTGCCAGCAGCCATCCGAGGGAGGGCCGGAACGAGCAGTACTTC. It yields the protein CASSHPREGRNEQYF.